This T cell receptor (beta chain) comes out of a study of T cells after posttransplantation cyclophosphamide. Controls had myeloablative marrow grafts with methotrexate and calcineurin inhibitor, sampled at 1 year. CDR3 length: 15 amino acids. The germline V gene has CDR1 SNHLY and CDR2 FYNNEI. V shed 8 bases, J shed 6 bases, and the junction held 8 bases outside the gene matches. TCRdb keeps only in-frame clones here, not all; method: immunoSEQ multiplex PCR. The data show about 20,000 clones, 89% seen once. The sequence was obtained from a female patient in her forties or fifties who received an allogeneic stem cell transplant from an unrelated donor, was CMV-positive, and had chronic GVHD only. The graft donor may have contributed some T cells. V and J are TRBV2 and TRBJ2-1; TRBD2 matches at 12 bases. Material: PBMCs, obtained after an allogeneic stem cell transplant with a calcineurin inhibitor and methotrexate. CDR3 loop: CASLPRLAGVNEQFF. DNA of the CDR3: TGTGCCAGCCTCCCCCGACTAGCGGGAGTCAATGAGCAGTTCTTC.